Following are 23 T cell receptor beta chains from one sample sequenced in a study of blood T cell repertoires in COVID-19. The table came from immunoSEQ multiplex PCR; TCRdb's copy has only in-frame clones and leaves some out. Found here are fewer than 50,000 clones, roughly 71% of them singletons; the top ten hold 6.2%. The sequenced material came from peripheral blood. The receptors shown here come from a man older than 75 with acute or convalescent COVID-19.

The gene calls are TRBV3-1 (or the pseudogene TRBV3-2) and TRBJ2-1, with 15 bases lining up with TRBD2. The length of the CDR3 is 17 residues. Germline values: CDR1 LGHDT, CDR2 YNNKEL (reference sequence). Germline trimming cut 4 bases from V and 1 base from J; bases unmatched to any gene: 2. In DNA form, the CDR3 reads TGTGCCAGCAGCCGTGGGACTAGCGGGGGGTCCTACAATGAGCAGTTCTTC. Encoded protein: CASSRGTSGGSYNEQFF.

This chain joins TRBV11-3 and TRBJ2-6, with 7 bases matching TRBD1. The CDR3 length is 17 residues. Germline CDR1 is SGHNT and CDR2 is YENEEA. V trimming: 2 bases; J trimming: 0 bases; junction bases outside the gene matches: 4. CDR3 sequence (DNA): TGTGCCAGCAGCTTAAGGGGGACAGTCTCTGGGGCCAACGTCCTGACTTTC. Encoded protein: CASSLRGTVSGANVLTF.

The V gene is TRBV7-2, the J gene TRBJ2-1; D might be TRBD2 (7 bases). CDR1 is SGHTA and CDR2 is FQGNSA in the germline V gene. V was shortened by 5 bases and J by 4 bases, with 18 bases between the two germline ends. CDR3 length equals 16 residues. CDR3 DNA sequence: TGTGCCAGCAGCCCCGGGCGGGGGCGTGAATACAATGAGCAGTTCTTC. It specifies CASSPGRGREYNEQFF. The full variable domain, completed using reference TRBV7-2 and TRBJ2-1, is GAGVSQSPSNKVTEKGKDVELRCDPISGHTALYWYRQSLGQGLEFLIYFQGNSAPDKSGLPSDRFSAERTGGSVSTLTIQRTQQEDSAVYLCASSPGRGREYNEQFFGPGTRLTVL.

The chain uses TRBV10-2 and TRBJ2-7; D ambiguous. V was clipped by 5 bases and J by 4 bases, with 9 bases between them. The CDR3 loop spans 12 amino acids. CDR1 and CDR2 (germline): WSHSY, SAAADI. CDR3 residues: CASSPQVYEQYF. CDR3 nucleotide sequence: TGCGCCAGCAGTCCGCAGGTTTACGAGCAGTACTTC.

The J gene is TRBJ2-7, the V gene TRBV10-3; perhaps TRBD2 as D (5 bases). The germline CDR1 and CDR2 sequences are ENHRY and SYGVKD. The V end lost 6 bases, the J end lost 0 bases, and 15 bases lay between the germline ends. This CDR3 has 15 residues. The CDR3, as DNA: TGTGCCATCAGGAGCGGAGCCAGTAGCTCCTACGAGCAGTACTTC. It yields the protein CAIRSGASSSYEQYF.

The chain has TRBV6-5 and TRBJ1-3; 7 nucleotides agree with TRBD1. CDR1 is MNHEY, CDR2 SVGAGI, per germline. The V and J ends lost 6 bases and 7 bases, in that order; junction bases with no gene match: 3. This CDR3 is 12 amino acids long. Here the CDR3 DNA reads TGTGCCAGCAGCCCAGGGGGGAACACCATATATTTT. It yields the protein CASSPGGNTIYF.

The CDR3 protein is CARSLGHRIHSPLHF. The CDR3 DNA sequence: TGTGCCAGAAGCTTGGGGCACAGAATCCATTCACCCCTCCACTTT. V and J are TRBV5-3 and TRBJ1-6; D uncertain. TRBV5-3 is noted as an ORF with a role that remains uncertain. The CDR3 spans 15 residues. V shed 0 bases and J shed 8 bases, with 12 bases lying between them.

The rearrangement joins TRBV30 to TRBJ2-5; 11 bases are shared with TRBD2. This CDR3 region has 13 residues. The trim removed 7 bases at V and 9 bases at J, leaving 10 bases unmatched. The V gene's germline CDR1 is GTSNPN and CDR2 SVGIG (reference sequence). In DNA, the CDR3 is TGTGCCTTGGGTCTAGCGGGAGGAGGTGCCCAGTACTTC. Amino acid sequence: CALGLAGGGAQYF.

This clone appeared a few times. The gene calls are TRBV6-6 and TRBJ1-5; 8 nucleotides line up with TRBD1. The germline V gene encodes CDR1 MNHNY and CDR2 SVGAGI (reference sequence). Trimming cost V 5 bases and J 1 base; bases outside gene matches: 7. The CDR3 spans 16 residues. The chain's CDR3 is CASSRQGIGSNQPQHF. The DNA for the CDR3 is TGTGCCAGCAGTAGACAGGGGATAGGGAGCAATCAGCCCCAGCATTTT.

The V and J genes are TRBV11-3 and TRBJ2-1; TRBD2 matches 11 bases. CDR1 SGHNT and CDR2 YENEEA come from the germline V gene. The CDR3 length is 16 residues. After removal of 3 bases from V and 2 bases from J, the junction contained 3 bases not matched to a gene. The CDR3 region has the DNA TGTGCCAGCAGCTTTAGCGGGGGGGTCCCCTACAATGAGCAGTTCTTC. Encoded protein: CASSFSGGVPYNEQFF. Drawing the rest from reference TRBV11-3 and TRBJ2-1, the complete variable domain is EAGVVQSPRYKIIEKKQPVAFWCNPISGHNTLYWYLQNLGQGPELLIRYENEEAVDDSQLPKDRFSAERLKGVDSTLKIQPAELGDSAVYLCASSFSGGVPYNEQFFGPGTRLTVL.

The rearrangement links TRBV27 to TRBJ2-2, with 8 bases aligning to TRBD1. The trim removed 5 bases at V and 4 bases at J, leaving 6 bases unmatched. Germline loops: CDR1 MNHEY, CDR2 SMNVEV (reference sequence). The CDR3 runs 15 residues. In DNA, the CDR3 is TGTGCCAGCAGTCCCGACAGGGGAGGCACCGGGGAGCTGTTTTTT. This sequence encodes CASSPDRGGTGELFF.

The chain employs TRBV19 and TRBJ2-5; TRBD1 matches at 8 bases. The CDR3 spans 14 residues. Unmatched junction bases numbered 0, after V lost 1 base and J lost 2 bases. Germline V gene sequence: CDR1 LNHDA, CDR2 SQIVND (reference sequence). The DNA for the CDR3 is TGTGCCAGTAGTATAGGGGACAGGCAAGAGACCCAGTACTTC. Residues: CASSIGDRQETQYF. The full variable domain, completed using reference TRBV19 and TRBJ2-5, is DGGITQSPKYLFRKEGQNVTLSCEQNLNHDAMYWYRQDPGQGLRLIYYSQIVNDFQKGDIAEGYSVSREKKESFPLTVTSAQKNPTAFYLCASSIGDRQETQYFGPGTRLLVL.

V and J are TRBV4-1 and TRBJ1-2, with D unclear. Per the germline V gene, CDR1 is MGHRA and CDR2 is YSYEKL. The CDR3 has 15 residues. Trimming removed 0 bases from V and 6 bases from J, with 14 bases in between. CDR3 sequence reads: CASSQDILVANGYTF. For the CDR3, the DNA is TGCGCCAGCAGCCAAGATATCCTTGTCGCTAATGGCTACACCTTC.

The V gene is TRBV19, the J gene TRBJ2-6; 8 bases are shared with TRBD1. Germline CDR1 reads LNHDA; CDR2 reads SQIVND (reference sequence). The CDR3 is made up of 17 amino acids. J was trimmed by 2 bases and V by 5 bases; bases with no gene match: 8. Here the CDR3 DNA reads TGTGCCAGTAGTTCCGGACAGGGAACAGCTGGGGCCAACGTCCTGACTTTC. This codes for CASSSGQGTAGANVLTF.

The rearrangement links TRBV6-4 to TRBJ2-6; possible D gene TRBD1, 5 bases. CDR3 size: 15 residues. Germline V CDR1 and CDR2: MRHNA, SNTAGT. V was trimmed by 2 bases and J by 0 bases, leaving 5 bases between them. CDR3 sequence (DNA): TGTGCCAGCAGTGACGGGGCCTCTGGGGCCAACGTCCTGACTTTC. This codes for CASSDGASGANVLTF.

The rearrangement links TRBV10-3 to TRBJ1-2; 7 bases align to TRBD1. V was clipped by 10 bases and J by 1 base; unmatched bases: 9. This CDR3 spans 14 amino acids. Looked up from germline, CDR1 is ENHRY and CDR2 is SYGVKD. CDR3 region: CATNLDRVNYGYTF. The CDR3 DNA reads TGTGCCACCAACCTTGACAGGGTTAACTATGGCTACACCTTC.

This clone has just a few counts. The chain carries TRBV30 and TRBJ1-1; 7 bases agree with TRBD1. This CDR3 has 14 residues. The germline V gene has CDR1 GTSNPN and CDR2 SVGIG (reference sequence). The ends lost 4 bases at V and 4 bases at J; junction bases unmatched: 9. The CDR3 DNA reads as TGTGCCTGGACGACCCAGGGGGGCTTCACTGAAGCTTTCTTT. Translating it yields CAWTTQGGFTEAFF.

The CDR3 DNA sequence: TGTGCCTGGAGTGAAGTAGGCAGGAACAATCAGCCCCAGCATTTT. Its protein product is CAWSEVGRNNQPQHF. The rearrangement joins TRBV30 to TRBJ1-5; no definite D call. The ends were cut back, 1 base at V and 3 bases at J, with 13 bases in the middle. The CDR3 has 15 amino acids. Germline CDR1 and CDR2: GTSNPN and SVGIG (reference sequence).

V is TRBV6-2 or TRBV6-3 and J is TRBJ2-7, with 8 bases lining up with TRBD1. The J segment lost 2 bases and the V segment lost 5 bases, leaving 5 bases of the junction unmatched. Germline V gives CDR1 MNHEY, CDR2 SVGEGT. This CDR3 comprises 14 residues. The chain's CDR3 is CASSGTGLTYEQYF. The CDR3 DNA sequence: TGTGCCAGCAGTGGGACAGGACTCACCTACGAGCAGTACTTC.

This chain uses TRBV12-3 or TRBV12-4 with TRBJ1-2, with 8 bases aligning to TRBD1. The V segment lost 4 bases and the J segment 8 bases; nucleotides outside the gene matches: 6. The CDR3 has 13 residues. The CDR3 loop is CASSYDRGSGYTF. The CDR3 DNA sequence: TGTGCCAGCAGTTACGACAGGGGCTCCGGCTACACCTTC.

The chain uses TRBV5-6 and TRBJ2-5, with D possibly being TRBD1 (5 bases). The CDR3 loop spans 13 amino acids. Germline V gene data show CDR1 as SGHDT and CDR2 as YYEEEE. V lost 4 bases, J lost 7 bases, and 14 bases lay in between. CDR3 sequence reads: CASSLRVSGTQYF. CDR3 DNA sequence: TGTGCCAGCAGCCTCAGGGTTTCTGGGACCCAGTACTTC.

The chain links TRBV18 to TRBJ1-1; the match to TRBD1 covers 7 bases. The junction had 2 bases not matched to a gene; V was cut back by 0 bases and J by 1 base. Germline V gene sequence: CDR1 KGHSH, CDR2 LQKENI. This CDR3 spans 15 amino acids. The CDR3 coding sequence is TGTGCCAGCTCACCACCGGGACAGACGAACACTGAAGCTTTCTTT. It encodes CASSPPGQTNTEAFF.

This chain links TRBV2 with TRBJ2-2, with TRBD2 matching 10 bases. Germline CDR1 reads SNHLY; CDR2 reads FYNNEI. With 4 bases clipped from V and 7 bases from J, the junction kept 3 bases outside the gene matches. The CDR3 is made up of 14 amino acids. This CDR3 is CASSGAGGLGELFF. CDR3 in DNA: TGTGCCAGCAGTGGAGCGGGAGGGCTCGGGGAGCTGTTTTTT.